One and the same sample provided the 15 T cell receptor beta chains below, sequenced in a study of T-cell memory formation after mild COVID-19. TCRdb reanalysed the 5' RACE reads using MiXCR and keeps one entry per CDR3 protein. The sample lists 100,000 to 120,000 distinct CDR3 sequences; roughly 20% were seen once. The material sequenced was PBMCs or a T cell subset sorted from them (not recorded which). The receptors shown here come from a man aged 18 to 30 who had mild COVID-19 (a few samples of this study predate the infection). Cell type and time point are not known.

This clonotype was counted only a few times. DNA for the CDR3: TGTGCCACCAGGGACGGGGAGCTGTTTTTT. Translation: CATRDGELFF. The chain is built from TRBV24-1 and TRBJ2-2; D is unclear. The germline gives CDR1 KGHDR, CDR2 SFDVKD. V gave up 7 bases and J gave up 7 bases, with 3 bases separating them. This CDR3 comprises 10 residues.

The chain links TRBV6-2 or TRBV6-3 to TRBJ2-2; 8 bases are a match to TRBD2. Germline V gives CDR1 MNHEY, CDR2 SVGEGT. The CDR3 sequence is 15 residues long. Unmatched junction bases numbered 8, after V lost 7 bases and J lost 4 bases. The CDR3 sequence is CASTHGGEPTGELFF. CDR3 DNA sequence: TGTGCCAGCACACACGGGGGGGAACCCACCGGGGAGCTGTTTTTT.

The rearrangement joins TRBV28 to TRBJ2-3; 10 nucleotides line up with TRBD1. CDR3 length: 15 amino acids. The ends lost 3 bases at V and 5 bases at J; junction bases unmatched: 5. Germline CDR1 reads MDHEN; CDR2 reads SYDVKM. CDR3 nucleotides: TGTGCCAGCAGTTTGGGGACAGGGGCCGTAGATACGCAGTATTTT. Translating gives CASSLGTGAVDTQYF.

The chain couples TRBV4-1 to TRBJ2-5, with no clear D. The CDR3 has 16 amino acids. Germline CDR1 is MGHRA and CDR2 is YSYEKL. V lost 0 bases and J 0 bases, leaving 11 bases between the germline ends. DNA for the CDR3: TGCGCCAGCAGCCAAGATATTTTACGGTACCAAGAGACCCAGTACTTC. Encoded protein: CASSQDILRYQETQYF.

This clonotype is a singleton in its sample. The chain joins TRBV7-9 to TRBJ2-1; D is unresolved. Germline V CDR1 and CDR2: SEHNR, FQNEAQ (reference sequence). V lost 3 bases and J lost 0, with 9 bases in between. This CDR3 is 15 amino acids long. The CDR3 sequence: CASSFWRSSYNEQFF. The CDR3 DNA follows: TGTGCCAGCAGCTTCTGGCGGAGCTCCTACAATGAGCAGTTCTTC.

The V gene is TRBV27, the J gene TRBJ1-2; no clear D. The CDR3 is 15 amino acids. Germline assignment: CDR1 MNHEY and CDR2 SMNVEV (reference sequence). V lost 3 bases and J 5 bases, leaving 16 bases between the germline ends. CDR3 sequence reads: CASSFAAPGRYGYTF. CDR3 coding DNA: TGTGCCAGCAGTTTTGCAGCTCCCGGGAGGTATGGCTACACCTTC.

This clonotype was recorded only once. The chain employs TRBV7-9 and TRBJ1-2; TRBD1 agrees at 7 bases. The ends lost 8 bases at V and 4 bases at J; junction bases unmatched: 10. The CDR3 is 14 amino acids. Germline CDR1 and CDR2: SEHNR and FQNEAQ (reference sequence). The CDR3 bases are TGTGCCAGCGCAAACACACAGGGGACCTATGGCTACACCTTC. Amino acids: CASANTQGTYGYTF.

This rearrangement joins TRBV7-2 to TRBJ2-1; the D gene is possibly TRBD2 (6 bases). This CDR3 has 17 residues. V was trimmed by 2 bases and J by 7 bases, leaving 21 bases between them. Per germline, CDR1 SGHTA and CDR2 FQGNSA. CDR3 residues: CASSLRGVTPSGNEQFF. CDR3 bases: TGTGCCAGCAGCTTACGCGGGGTTACCCCCTCAGGTAATGAGCAGTTCTTC.

V is TRBV12-3 or TRBV12-4 and J is TRBJ2-7; 9 bases fit TRBD2. Unmatched junction bases numbered 6, after V lost 3 bases and J lost 6 bases. The CDR3 loop spans 14 amino acids. This CDR3 is CASSFGGGASEQYF. The CDR3 nucleotides read TGTGCCAGCAGTTTCGGCGGGGGGGCGAGCGAGCAGTACTTC.

Only a few counts were recorded for this clonotype. The rearrangement links TRBV10-3 to TRBJ2-1; weak D call: TRBD1 (8 bases). Trimming cost V 0 bases and J 3 bases, with 18 bases left between them. Germline V gene lookup returns CDR1 ENHRY and CDR2 SYGVKD. This CDR3 is built from 18 residues. Here the CDR3 reads CAISESRETGVIYNEQFF. Written as DNA, the CDR3 is TGTGCCATCAGTGAGTCGCGGGAGACAGGGGTCATCTACAATGAGCAGTTCTTC.

V usage is TRBV12-5 and J usage is TRBJ2-1; D is possibly TRBD2 (5 bases). CDR3 length: 13 amino acids. Germline CDR1 LGHNT, CDR2 FRNRAP. V gave up 4 bases and J gave up 10 bases, with 14 bases separating them. Here the CDR3 DNA reads TGTGCTAGTGGTTCCGCCTCGACGGGAGAGCAGTTCTTC. It encodes CASGSASTGEQFF.

The CDR3 DNA follows: TGTGCCAGCAGCAAGGTTGCCGGGGAGCTGTTTTTT. It yields the protein CASSKVAGELFF. The chain uses TRBV7-9 and TRBJ2-2; D ambiguous. CDR3 length: 12 amino acids. Trimming left V 5 bases short and J 6 bases short, with 7 bases between. Germline V lookup: CDR1 SEHNR, CDR2 FQNEAQ (reference sequence).

V is TRBV12-3 or TRBV12-4 and J is TRBJ2-2; 8 bases line up with TRBD2. V trimming: 1 base; J trimming: 5 bases; junction bases outside the gene matches: 3. This CDR3 is built from 15 residues. CDR3 region: CASSLGIAGTGELFF. For the CDR3, the DNA is TGTGCCAGCAGTTTAGGGATAGCGGGGACCGGGGAGCTGTTTTTT.

The chain couples TRBV25-1 to TRBJ1-4; tentatively, D is TRBD1 (6 bases). Deletions cut 5 bases from V and 13 bases from J, with 14 bases between. The germline V gene encodes CDR1 MGHDK and CDR2 SYGVNS. The CDR3 is made up of 12 amino acids. Here the CDR3 DNA reads TGTGCCAGCAGTCCTCCGGGGGGGCCACTGTTTTTT. As protein: CASSPPGGPLFF.

CDR3 in amino acids: CASSQDFGMYEQYF. In nucleotides, the CDR3 is TGCGCCAGCAGCCAGGATTTCGGGATGTACGAGCAGTACTTC. V usage is TRBV4-1 and J usage is TRBJ2-7; D is perhaps TRBD2 (5 bases). Trimming pared 3 bases from V and 4 bases from J, leaving 13 bases between. The CDR3 spans 14 residues. Germline CDR1 and CDR2: MGHRA and YSYEKL.